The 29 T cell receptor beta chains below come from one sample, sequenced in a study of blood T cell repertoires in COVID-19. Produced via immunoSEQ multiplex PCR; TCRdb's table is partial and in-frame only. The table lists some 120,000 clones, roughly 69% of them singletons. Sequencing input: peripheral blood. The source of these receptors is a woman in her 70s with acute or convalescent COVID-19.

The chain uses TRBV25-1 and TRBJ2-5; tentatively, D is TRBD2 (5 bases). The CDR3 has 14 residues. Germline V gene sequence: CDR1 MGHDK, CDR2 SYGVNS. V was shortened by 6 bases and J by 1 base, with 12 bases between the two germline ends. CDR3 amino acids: CASRELGSQETQYF. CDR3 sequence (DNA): TGTGCCAGCAGGGAGTTGGGGAGCCAAGAGACCCAGTACTTC.

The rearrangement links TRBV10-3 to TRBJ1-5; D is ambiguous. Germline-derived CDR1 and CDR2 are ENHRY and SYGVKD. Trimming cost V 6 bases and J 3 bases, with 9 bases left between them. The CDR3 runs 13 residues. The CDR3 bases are TGTGCCATCAGGAGGGAGTCCAATCAGCCCCAGCATTTT. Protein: CAIRRESNQPQHF.

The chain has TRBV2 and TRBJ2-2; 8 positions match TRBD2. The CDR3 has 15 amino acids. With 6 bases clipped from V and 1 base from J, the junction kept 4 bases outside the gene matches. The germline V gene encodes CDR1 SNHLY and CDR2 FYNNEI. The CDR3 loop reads CASRASGLNTGELFF. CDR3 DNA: TGTGCCAGCAGGGCTAGCGGGTTGAACACCGGGGAGCTGTTTTTT.

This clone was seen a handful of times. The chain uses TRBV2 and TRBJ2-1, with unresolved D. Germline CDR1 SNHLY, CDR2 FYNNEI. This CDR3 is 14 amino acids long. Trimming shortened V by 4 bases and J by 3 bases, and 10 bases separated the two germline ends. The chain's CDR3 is CASSGRRSYNEQFF. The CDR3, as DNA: TGTGCCAGCAGTGGAAGGCGGAGCTACAATGAGCAGTTCTTC.

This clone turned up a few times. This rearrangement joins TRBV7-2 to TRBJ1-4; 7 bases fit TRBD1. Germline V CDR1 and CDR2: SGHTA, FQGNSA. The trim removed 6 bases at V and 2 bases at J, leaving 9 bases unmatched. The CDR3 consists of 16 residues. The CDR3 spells CASSPQGSTTNEKLFF. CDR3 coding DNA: TGTGCCAGCAGTCCACAGGGGTCGACCACTAATGAAAAACTGTTTTTT.

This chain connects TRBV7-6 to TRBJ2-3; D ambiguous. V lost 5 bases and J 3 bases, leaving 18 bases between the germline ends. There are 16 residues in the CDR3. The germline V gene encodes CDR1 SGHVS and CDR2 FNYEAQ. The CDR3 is CASSPSRGAATDTQYF. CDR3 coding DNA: TGTGCCAGCAGCCCCTCGCGCGGCGCCGCTACAGATACGCAGTATTTT.

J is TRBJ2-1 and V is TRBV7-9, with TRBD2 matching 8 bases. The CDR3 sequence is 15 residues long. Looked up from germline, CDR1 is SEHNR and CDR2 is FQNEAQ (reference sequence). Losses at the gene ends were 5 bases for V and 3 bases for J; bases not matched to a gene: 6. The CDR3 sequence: CASSISGGLYNEQFF. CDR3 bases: TGTGCCAGCAGCATAAGCGGGGGCCTCTACAATGAGCAGTTCTTC.

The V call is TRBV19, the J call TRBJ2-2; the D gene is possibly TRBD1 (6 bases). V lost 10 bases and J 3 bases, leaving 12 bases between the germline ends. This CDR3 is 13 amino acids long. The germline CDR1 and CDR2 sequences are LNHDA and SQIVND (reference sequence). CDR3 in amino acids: CATVQGHTGELFF. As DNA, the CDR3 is TGTGCCACCGTACAGGGTCACACCGGGGAGCTGTTTTTT.

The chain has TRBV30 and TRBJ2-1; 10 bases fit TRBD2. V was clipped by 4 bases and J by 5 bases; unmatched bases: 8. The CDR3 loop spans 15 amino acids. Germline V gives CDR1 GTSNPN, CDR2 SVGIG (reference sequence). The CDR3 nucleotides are TGTGCCTGGAATCCCGAAGCGGGAGGGGACAATGAGCAGTTCTTC. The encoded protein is CAWNPEAGGDNEQFF.

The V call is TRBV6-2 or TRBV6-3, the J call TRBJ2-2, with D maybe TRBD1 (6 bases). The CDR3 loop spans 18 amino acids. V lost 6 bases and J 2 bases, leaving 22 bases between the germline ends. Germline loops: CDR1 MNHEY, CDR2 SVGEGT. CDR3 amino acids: CASSLRGAGASNTGELFF. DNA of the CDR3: TGTGCCAGCAGCTTACGAGGGGCAGGGGCTTCTAACACCGGGGAGCTGTTTTTT.

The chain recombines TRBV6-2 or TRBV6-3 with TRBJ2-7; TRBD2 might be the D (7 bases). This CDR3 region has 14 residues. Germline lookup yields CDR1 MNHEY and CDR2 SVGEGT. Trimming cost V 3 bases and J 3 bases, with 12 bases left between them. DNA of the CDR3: TGTGCCAGCAGTTATCCGGGGGGCGGCTACGAGCAGTACTTC. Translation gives CASSYPGGGYEQYF.

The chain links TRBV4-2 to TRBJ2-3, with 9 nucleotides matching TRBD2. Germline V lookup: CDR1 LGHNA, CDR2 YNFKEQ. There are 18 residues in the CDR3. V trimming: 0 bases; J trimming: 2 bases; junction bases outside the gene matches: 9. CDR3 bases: TGTGCCAGCAGCCAAGATCGTGGCGGGAGGGCCCTCACAGATACGCAGTATTTT. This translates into CASSQDRGGRALTDTQYF.

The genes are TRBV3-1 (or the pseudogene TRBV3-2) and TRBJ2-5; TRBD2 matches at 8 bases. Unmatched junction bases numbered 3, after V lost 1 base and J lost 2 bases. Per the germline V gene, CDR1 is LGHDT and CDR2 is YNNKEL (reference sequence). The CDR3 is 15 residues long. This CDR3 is CASSQGIAGQETQYF. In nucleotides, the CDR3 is TGTGCCAGCAGCCAAGGCATAGCGGGACAAGAGACCCAGTACTTC.

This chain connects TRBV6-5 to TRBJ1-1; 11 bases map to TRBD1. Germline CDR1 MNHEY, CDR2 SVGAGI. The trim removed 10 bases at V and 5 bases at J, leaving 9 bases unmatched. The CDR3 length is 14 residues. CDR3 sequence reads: CATSDRGLRTEAFF. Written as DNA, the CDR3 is TGTGCCACCTCGGACAGGGGGCTGCGGACTGAAGCTTTCTTT.

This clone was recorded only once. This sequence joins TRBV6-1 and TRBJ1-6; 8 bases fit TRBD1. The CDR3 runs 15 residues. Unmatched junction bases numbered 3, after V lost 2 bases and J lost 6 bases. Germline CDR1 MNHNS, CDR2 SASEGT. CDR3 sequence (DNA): TGTGCCAGCAGTGAACGACAGGGGTCTAATTCACCCCTCCACTTT. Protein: CASSERQGSNSPLHF.

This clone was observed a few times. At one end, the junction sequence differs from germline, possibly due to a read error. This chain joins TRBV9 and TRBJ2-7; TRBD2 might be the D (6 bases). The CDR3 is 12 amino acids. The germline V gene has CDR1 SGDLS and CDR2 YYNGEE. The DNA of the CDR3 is TGTGCCAGCAGCGTTCCTCCGGGACTCCCGGAGTTC. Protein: CASSVPPGLPEF.

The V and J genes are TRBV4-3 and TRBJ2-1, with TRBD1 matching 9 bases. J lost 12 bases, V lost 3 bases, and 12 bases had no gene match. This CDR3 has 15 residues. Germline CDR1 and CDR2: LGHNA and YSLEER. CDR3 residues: CASSQDGTGRAPQFF. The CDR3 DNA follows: TGCGCCAGCAGCCAGGACGGGACAGGGAGGGCTCCGCAGTTCTTC.

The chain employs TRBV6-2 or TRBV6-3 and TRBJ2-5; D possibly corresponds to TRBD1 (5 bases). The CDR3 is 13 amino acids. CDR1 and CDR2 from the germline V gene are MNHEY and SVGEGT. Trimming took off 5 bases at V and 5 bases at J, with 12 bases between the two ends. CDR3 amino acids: CASSEQGRETQYF. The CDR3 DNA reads TGTGCCAGCAGTGAGCAGGGAAGGGAGACCCAGTACTTC.

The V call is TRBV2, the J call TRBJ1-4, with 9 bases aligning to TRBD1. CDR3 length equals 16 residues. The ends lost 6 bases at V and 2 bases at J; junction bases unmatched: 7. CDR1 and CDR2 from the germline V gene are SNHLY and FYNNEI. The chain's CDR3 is CASRPGQGFTNEKLFF. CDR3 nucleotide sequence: TGTGCCAGCAGACCCGGACAGGGGTTTACTAATGAAAAACTGTTTTTT.

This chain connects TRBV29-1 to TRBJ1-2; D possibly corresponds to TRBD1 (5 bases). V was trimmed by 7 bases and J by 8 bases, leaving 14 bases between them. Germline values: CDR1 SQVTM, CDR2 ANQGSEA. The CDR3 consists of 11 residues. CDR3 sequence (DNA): TGCAGCGCTGAGGCAGGGAAAGGCTACACCTTC. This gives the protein CSAEAGKGYTF.

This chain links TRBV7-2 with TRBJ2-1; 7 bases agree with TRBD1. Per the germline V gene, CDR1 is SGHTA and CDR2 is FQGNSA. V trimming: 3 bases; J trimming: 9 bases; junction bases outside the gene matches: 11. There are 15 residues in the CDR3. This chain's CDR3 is CASSFSTGVNGEQFF. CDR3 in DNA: TGTGCCAGCAGCTTCTCTACAGGGGTGAATGGTGAGCAGTTCTTC.

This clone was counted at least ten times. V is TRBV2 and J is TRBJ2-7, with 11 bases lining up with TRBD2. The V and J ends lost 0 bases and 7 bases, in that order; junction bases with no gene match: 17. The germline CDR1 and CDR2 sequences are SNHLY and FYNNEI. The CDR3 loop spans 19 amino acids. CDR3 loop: CASSEAPGLAGFRGGEQYF. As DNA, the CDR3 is TGTGCCAGCAGTGAAGCGCCTGGACTAGCGGGCTTTAGAGGAGGGGAGCAGTACTTC.

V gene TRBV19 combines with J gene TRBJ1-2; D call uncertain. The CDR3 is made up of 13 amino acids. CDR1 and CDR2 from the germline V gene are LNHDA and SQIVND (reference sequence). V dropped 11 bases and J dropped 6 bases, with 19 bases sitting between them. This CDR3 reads CAAHLPGSHGYTF. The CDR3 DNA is TGTGCCGCCCACCTACCGGGGAGTCATGGCTACACCTTC. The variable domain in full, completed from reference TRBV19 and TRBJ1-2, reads DGGITQSPKYLFRKEGQNVTLSCEQNLNHDAMYWYRQDPGQGLRLIYYSQIVNDFQKGDIAEGYSVSREKKESFPLTVTSAQKNPTAFYLCAAHLPGSHGYTFGSGTRLTVV.

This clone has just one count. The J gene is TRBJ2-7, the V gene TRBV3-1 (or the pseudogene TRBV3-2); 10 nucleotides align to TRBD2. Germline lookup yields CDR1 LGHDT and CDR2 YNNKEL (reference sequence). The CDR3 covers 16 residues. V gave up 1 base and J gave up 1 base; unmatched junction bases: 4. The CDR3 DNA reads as TGTGCCAGCAGCCAAGGATCACTAGCGGGGTCCTACGAGCAGTACTTC. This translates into CASSQGSLAGSYEQYF.

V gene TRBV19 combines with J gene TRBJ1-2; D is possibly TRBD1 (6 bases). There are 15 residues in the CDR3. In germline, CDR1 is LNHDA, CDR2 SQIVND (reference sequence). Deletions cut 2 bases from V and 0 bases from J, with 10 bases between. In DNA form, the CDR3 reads TGTGCCAGTAGTATACAGGGGTCTGCTAACTATGGCTACACCTTC. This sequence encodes CASSIQGSANYGYTF. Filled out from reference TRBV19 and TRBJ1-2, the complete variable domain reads DGGITQSPKYLFRKEGQNVTLSCEQNLNHDAMYWYRQDPGQGLRLIYYSQIVNDFQKGDIAEGYSVSREKKESFPLTVTSAQKNPTAFYLCASSIQGSANYGYTFGSGTRLTVV.

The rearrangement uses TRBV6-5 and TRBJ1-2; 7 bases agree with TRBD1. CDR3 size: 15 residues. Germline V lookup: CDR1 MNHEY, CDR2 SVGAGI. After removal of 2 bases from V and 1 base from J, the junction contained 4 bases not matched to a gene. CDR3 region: CASSYENRGNYGYTF. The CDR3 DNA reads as TGTGCCAGCAGTTACGAGAACAGGGGTAACTATGGCTACACCTTC.

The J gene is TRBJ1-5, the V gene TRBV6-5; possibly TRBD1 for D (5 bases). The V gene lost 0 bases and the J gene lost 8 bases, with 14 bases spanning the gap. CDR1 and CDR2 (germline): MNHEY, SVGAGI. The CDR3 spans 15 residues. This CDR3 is CASSYSSWGEEPQHF. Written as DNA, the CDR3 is TGTGCCAGCAGTTACTCGAGCTGGGGGGAGGAGCCCCAGCATTTT.

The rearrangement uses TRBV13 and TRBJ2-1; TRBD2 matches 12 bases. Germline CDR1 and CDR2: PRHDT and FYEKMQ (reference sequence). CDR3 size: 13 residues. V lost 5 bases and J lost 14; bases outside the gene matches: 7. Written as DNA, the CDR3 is TGTGCCAGCAGCCAATCTAGCGGGGGGGCAGAGTTCTTC. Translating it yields CASSQSSGGAEFF.

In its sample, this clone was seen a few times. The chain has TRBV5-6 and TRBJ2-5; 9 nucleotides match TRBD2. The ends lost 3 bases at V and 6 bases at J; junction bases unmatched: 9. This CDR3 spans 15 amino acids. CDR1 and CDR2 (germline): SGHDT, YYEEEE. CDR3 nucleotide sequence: TGTGCCAGCAGCTCGTTAGCGGGAGCTAGGAAGACCCAGTACTTC. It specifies CASSSLAGARKTQYF.